These 3 T cell receptor beta chains came from one sample sequenced in a study of human T cells and chemical hapten exposure (dated by TCRdb to the early 2020s). The time point label, as the study defines it: pre-sensitization, week 0. This specimen's treatment or condition label, interpreted: therapeutic diphenylcyclopropenone sensitization with weekly scalp DPC. The library relied on RACE. The sequencer listed for this sample is NextSeq 500. TCRdb reworked the public reads: Q25 trimming with fastp, MiXCR clone assembly, productive beta chains retained. Rows are unified per CDR3 protein, each entry keeping the most common DNA and genes. In this sample the table shows roughly 260,000 distinct CDR3 sequences, roughly 8.9% of which occur a single time. The ten largest account for under 2.5% of the sample. This specimen was whole blood, taken in connection with sensitization to the hapten diphenylcyclopropenone (DPC). These receptors all come from a woman in her thirties or forties with alopecia areata. Some clones in this sample may be carry-over from other donors' samples.

This clonotype appeared a few times. The chain's CDR3 is CASSGPLEYTEAFF. The CDR3 DNA sequence: TGTGCCAGCAGTGGGCCTTTGGAGTACACTGAAGCTTTCTTT. This sequence joins TRBV28 and TRBJ1-1; D call uncertain. Germline V gene sequence: CDR1 MDHEN, CDR2 SYDVKM. The CDR3 spans 14 residues. The V end lost 5 bases, the J end lost 3 bases, and 13 bases lay between the germline ends.

This clonotype was counted at least ten times. This sequence joins TRBV7-6 and TRBJ2-3; no firm D call. V dropped 5 bases and J dropped 2 bases, with 8 bases sitting between them. The germline gives CDR1 SGHVS, CDR2 FNYEAQ. The CDR3 loop spans 13 amino acids. The CDR3 region has the DNA TGTGCCAGCAGCCGACTTGTCACAGATACGCAGTATTTT. It encodes CASSRLVTDTQYF.

This clonotype showed up many times. This sequence joins TRBV5-1 and TRBJ2-1; maybe TRBD2 (5 bases). The CDR3 has 14 residues. CDR1 is SGHRS and CDR2 is YFSETQ in the germline V gene. Trimming removed 0 bases from V and 4 bases from J, with 8 bases in between. This CDR3 is CASSLGERYNEQFF. The CDR3 nucleotides read TGCGCCAGCAGCTTGGGGGAGCGATACAATGAGCAGTTCTTC.